This TCR beta chain comes out of a study of T cells in Graves' hyperthyroidism and ophthalmopathy. Study-wide results and caveats: Blood samples included most of the expanded thyroid clonotypes exceeding 0.001.

This clonotype showed up many times. Antigen specificity is unknown. From RNA transcripts, TCR beta CDR3 regions were amplified. The HTBI primer set served for first-round RT-PCR of the TCR CDR3. TCRdb analysed the multiplex PCR reads with MiXCR anew, one entry per CDR3 protein. In the table there are more than 350,000 distinct CDR3 sequences, approximately 17% of which are singletons. PBMCs were obtained from approximately 10 ml fresh peripheral blood. This TCR came from a woman in her 30s with Graves' hyperthyroidism that later progressed to Graves' ophthalmopathy. Specimen: blood.

CDR3 residues: CASSLANPKSRGEVAQHF. The CDR3 DNA follows: TGTGCCAGCAGCTTAGCAAACCCCAAGTCTAGGGGTGAGGTGGCCCAGCATTTT. V usage is TRBV7-8 and J usage is TRBJ1-5, with a weak D call TRBD1 (5 bases). The ends were cut back, 0 bases at V and 11 bases at J, with 26 bases in the middle. The CDR3 runs 18 residues. CDR1 is SGHVS, CDR2 FQNEAQ, per germline.